These T cell receptor beta chains were read from a single sample in a study of cytomegalovirus exposure and HLA in healthy donors. Generated by immunoSEQ multiplex PCR, the TCRdb table keeps only in-frame clones and is missing some. Of about 170,000 clones listed, roughly 80% are singletons. Sequencing used PBMCs. These receptors originate from a male donor in good health and CMV-seronegative. Each CDR3 is given without its conserved first and last residue. Clone size is not always given. Where it is, it says once, few, many or a class for expanded clones.

V,J,size,CDR3
TRBV6-1,TRBJ1-5,-,ATQHRERSNQPQH
TRBV19,TRBJ1-2,few,ASTKITRENYGYT
TRBV19,TRBJ1-4,-,ASRDDRGQTNEKLF
TRBV7-2,TRBJ2-7,-,ASSLVATIPYEQY
TRBV21-1,TRBJ2-3,-,ASILPGTNPQY
TRBV5-6,TRBJ2-3,few,ASSLNSADTQY
TRBV5-4,TRBJ2-2,once,ASSLQGGDGELF
TRBV7-8,TRBJ1-6,-,ASSTDRVRNSPLH
TRBV6-1,TRBJ1-2,-,ASRTGYGYT
TRBV5-1,TRBJ2-5,few,ASSVLGGVRETQY
TRBV7-8,TRBJ1-5,-,ASSSDSRSNQPQH
TRBV28,TRBJ2-7,-,ASRHTGLLRGYEQY
TRBV5-1,TRBJ1-6,-,ASSLRGPWNSPLH
TRBV5-1,TRBJ2-1,-,ASSLAPQQKYNEQF
TRBV5-8,TRBJ1-2,few,ASGQGANYGYT
TRBV5-1,TRBJ2-1,-,ASSPAGAYSYNEQF
TRBV27,TRBJ2-1,-,ASSLRAFHSYNEQF
TRBV5-6,TRBJ1-1,-,ASSLITTSEAF
TRBV27,TRBJ1-6,-,ASSSGTVYNSPLH
TRBV5-1,TRBJ2-7,-,ASSLWDSGSYEQY
TRBV7-9,TRBJ2-3,-,ASGGTGGSTDTQY
TRBV5-3,TRBJ1-1,-,ARSSDRGLAF
TRBV29-1,TRBJ1-2,-,SASMGGVRGYT
TRBV18,TRBJ1-3,-,ASSPQGSGNTIY
TRBV5-4,TRBJ2-3,-,ASRWDRPTDTQY
TRBV5-1,TRBJ1-1,-,ASSKGQENTEAF
TRBV2,TRBJ2-1,-,ASRQLSSYNEQF
TRBV9,TRBJ2-7,-,ASSVGAGLPYEQY
TRBV28,TRBJ2-7,-,ASSLGGASYEQY
TRBV7-9,TRBJ2-2,-,ASSEGHERDTGELF
TRBV7-6,TRBJ2-4,-,ASSPRWGQGAKNIQY
TRBV19,TRBJ2-2,-,ASSPAREHTGELF
TRBV6-5,TRBJ2-1,-,ACGGEVSGHNEQF
TRBV6-1,TRBJ1-4,-,ASSVSGTSNEKLF
TRBV15,TRBJ2-4,-,ATSRDWGGSNIQY
TRBV5-1,TRBJ2-7,-,ASSLALDSRYEQY
TRBV19,TRBJ1-3,-,ASSKGWTGAANTIY
TRBV7-2,TRBJ1-1,-,ASSLPLSFGNTEAF
TRBV6-5,TRBJ1-2,-,ASSYFGTGGVLGYT
TRBV11-3,TRBJ1-1,few,ASSSDSLNTEAF
TRBV7-9,TRBJ1-2,-,ASSDLTTRYGYT
TRBV5-6,TRBJ1-1,-,ASSLDRVSHTEAF
TRBV5-1,TRBJ2-7,-,ASSWRGGAVYEQY
TRBV27,TRBJ2-1,-,ASRDAGQGLNEQF
TRBV7-8,TRBJ2-5,-,ASSLDVSGVETQY
TRBV18,TRBJ2-3,-,ASSPSGQGVFSLGQY